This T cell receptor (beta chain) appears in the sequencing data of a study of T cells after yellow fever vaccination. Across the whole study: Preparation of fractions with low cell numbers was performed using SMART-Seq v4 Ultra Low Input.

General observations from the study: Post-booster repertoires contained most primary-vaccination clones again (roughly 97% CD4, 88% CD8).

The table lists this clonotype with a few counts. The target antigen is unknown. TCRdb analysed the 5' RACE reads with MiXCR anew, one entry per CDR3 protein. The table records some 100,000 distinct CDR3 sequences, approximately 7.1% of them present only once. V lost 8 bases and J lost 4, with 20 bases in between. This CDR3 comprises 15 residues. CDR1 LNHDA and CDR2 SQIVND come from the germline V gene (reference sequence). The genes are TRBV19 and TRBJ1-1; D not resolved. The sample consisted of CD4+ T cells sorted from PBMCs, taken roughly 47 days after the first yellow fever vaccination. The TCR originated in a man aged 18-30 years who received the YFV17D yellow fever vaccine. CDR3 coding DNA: TGTGCCAGTGGTCCTAGGTGGGCGCGAGGCACTGAAGCTTTCTTT. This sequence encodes CASGPRWARGTEAFF.